A single sample gave rise to the 9 T cell receptor beta chains below, sequenced in a study of blood T cell repertoires in COVID-19. Libraries were prepared by immunoSEQ multiplex PCR; TCRdb keeps only in-frame clonotypes and omits some of them. This table holds 35,000 to 50,000 clones, approximately 88% found once. The sequenced material came from peripheral blood. The origin of the receptors is a middle-aged man with active or convalescent COVID-19.

This clone was recorded a few times. This chain links TRBV18 with TRBJ1-2; D gene uncertain. The germline V gene has CDR1 KGHSH and CDR2 LQKENI. V gave up 3 bases and J gave up 8 bases, with 10 bases separating them. The CDR3 has 12 residues. The CDR3 region is CASSPSQKGYTF. The CDR3 DNA reads as TGTGCCAGCTCACCTTCCCAGAAGGGCTACACCTTC. The full variable domain, with the rest looked up from reference TRBV18 and TRBJ1-2, is NAGVMQNPRHLVRRRGQEARLRCSPMKGHSHVYWYRQLPEEGLKFMVYLQKENIIDESGMPKERFSAEFPKEGPSILRIQQVVRGDSAAYFCASSPSQKGYTFGSGTRLTVV.

This chain connects TRBV4-2 to TRBJ1-2; 10 bases agree with TRBD1. CDR1 is LGHNA and CDR2 is YNFKEQ in the germline V gene. CDR3 size: 16 residues. V gave up 0 bases and J gave up 4 bases; unmatched junction bases: 5. Here the CDR3 DNA reads TGTGCCAGCAGCCAAGACCCCGGACAGGGGGTCTATGGCTACACCTTC. Its translation is CASSQDPGQGVYGYTF.

CDR3 protein: CASRDGRSGGVYNEQFF. The CDR3 bases are TGTGCCAGCAGGGACGGACGTAGCGGGGGGGTGTACAATGAGCAGTTCTTC. The chain joins TRBV2 to TRBJ2-1; TRBD2 matches 11 bases. Germline V gene data show CDR1 as SNHLY and CDR2 as FYNNEI. The CDR3 has 17 amino acids. J gave up 4 bases and V 6 bases, and 11 bases lay outside the gene matches. The whole variable domain, filled in from reference TRBV2 and TRBJ2-1, reads EPEVTQTPSHQVTQMGQEVILRCVPISNHLYFYWYRQILGQKVEFLVSFYNNEISEKSEIFDDQFSVERPDGSNFTLKIRSTKLEDSAMYFCASRDGRSGGVYNEQFFGPGTRLTVL.

V is TRBV2 and J is TRBJ2-1; D might be TRBD2 (5 bases). Per germline, CDR1 SNHLY and CDR2 FYNNEI. Deletions cut 7 bases from V and 10 bases from J, with 17 bases between. This CDR3 is 13 amino acids long. The CDR3 spells CASKEVGSDEQFF. CDR3 DNA sequence: TGTGCCAGCAAAGAGGTGGGGAGCGACGAGCAGTTCTTC. The whole variable domain, remainder taken from reference TRBV2 and TRBJ2-1, is EPEVTQTPSHQVTQMGQEVILRCVPISNHLYFYWYRQILGQKVEFLVSFYNNEISEKSEIFDDQFSVERPDGSNFTLKIRSTKLEDSAMYFCASKEVGSDEQFFGPGTRLTVL.

V and J are TRBV14 and TRBJ2-3, with D hard to call. Per the germline V gene, CDR1 is SGHDN and CDR2 is FVKESK. Trimming left V 2 bases short and J 11 bases short, with 14 bases between. The CDR3 covers 13 residues. This chain's CDR3 is CASSQSFPFGQYF. As DNA, the CDR3 is TGTGCCAGCAGCCAATCATTCCCCTTCGGGCAGTATTTT.

The chain carries TRBV24-1 and TRBJ1-1, with 9 bases lining up with TRBD1. J was trimmed by 3 bases and V by 1 base; bases with no gene match: 5. The CDR3 sequence is 16 residues long. Germline CDR1 reads KGHDR; CDR2 reads SFDVKD. DNA for the CDR3: TGTGCCACCAGTGATTTTTGGACAGGGGCGCACACTGAAGCTTTCTTT. Residues: CATSDFWTGAHTEAFF.

This clone was picked up one time. The chain recombines TRBV27 with TRBJ2-7; 16 bases map to TRBD2. Losses at the gene ends were 5 bases for V and 0 bases for J; bases not matched to a gene: 10. This CDR3 is built from 19 residues. Germline assignment: CDR1 MNHEY and CDR2 SMNVEV (reference sequence). CDR3 protein: CASSHFSGTSGGGSYEQYF. In nucleotides, the CDR3 is TGTGCCAGCAGTCACTTTTCTGGGACTAGCGGGGGGGGCTCCTACGAGCAGTACTTC.

The chain links TRBV6-4 to TRBJ1-1; 7 nucleotides line up with TRBD1. J was trimmed by 1 base and V by 6 bases; bases with no gene match: 5. The CDR3 is 14 residues long. Germline V lookup: CDR1 MRHNA, CDR2 SNTAGT. The CDR3 coding sequence is TGTGCCAGCAGAGCCGGGACAGCGAACACTGAAGCTTTCTTT. This sequence encodes CASRAGTANTEAFF.

The gene calls are TRBV7-9 and TRBJ1-2; TRBD1 aligns across 8 bases. The CDR3 runs 12 residues. Germline loops: CDR1 SEHNR, CDR2 FQNEAQ (reference sequence). Trimming cost V 5 bases and J 8 bases; bases outside gene matches: 4. CDR3 DNA sequence: TGTGCCAGCAGCCCGACAGGGGTCGGCTACACCTTC. Translation gives CASSPTGVGYTF. Full variable domain (outside the CDR3, taken from reference TRBV7-9 and TRBJ1-2): DTGVSQNPRHKITKRGQNVTFRCDPISEHNRLYWYRQTLGQGPEFLTYFQNEAQLEKSRLLSDRFSAERPKGSFSTLEIQRTEQGDSAMYLCASSPTGVGYTFGSGTRLTVV.